This is a list of T cell receptor beta chains from one sample in a study of T-cell reconstitution after alpha-beta-depleted transplantation in children. MiXCR, run by TCRdb on the PCR reads, gives a single entry per CDR3 protein. Of around 300,000 distinct CDR3 sequences in the sample, approximately 10% were seen once. Source: peripheral blood, taken 180 days after TCRalphabeta/CD19-depleted stem cell transplant. Source of these receptors: a male patient between 2 and 10 years old who had a stem cell transplant for chronic granulomatous disease, so the T cells may come from the graft donor. The CDR3 runs from the conserved cysteine through the conserved F or W.

j_call v_call cdr3_aa
TRBJ2-3 TRBV4-3 CASSQRPFTDTQYF
TRBJ2-1 TRBV27 CASSPSSGNEQFF
TRBJ1-1 TRBV12-3/TRBV12-4 CASEGWDTEAFF
TRBJ1-2 TRBV4-3 CASSHQNIGSPANF
TRBJ2-2 TRBV6-1 CASSHMNTGELFF
TRBJ2-5 TRBV7-2 CASRGRGETQYF
TRBJ1-6 TRBV20-1 CSARDNRLSDSPLHF
TRBJ2-1 TRBV5-1 CASSLQGVGYNEQFF
TRBJ2-1 TRBV6-5 CASSYAGLADNEQFF
TRBJ1-2 TRBV11-1 CASSSTPGGDRTPYGYTF
TRBJ2-1 TRBV4-1 CASSQEAGLAGLYNEQFF
TRBJ2-7 TRBV5-1 CASSLMGASGRSYEQYF
TRBJ1-1 TRBV4-3 CASSQGTGSGTEAFF
TRBJ2-1 TRBV7-3 CASATDPSYNEQFF
TRBJ2-5 TRBV20-1 CSANKGSKEETQYF
TRBJ2-7 TRBV7-9 CASSSFRQGDYEQYF
TRBJ2-3 TRBV20-1 CTLADSTDTQYF
TRBJ2-7 TRBV20-1 CSATQIYEQYF
TRBJ2-1 TRBV27 CASSLSRVDNEQFF
TRBJ1-1 TRBV20-1 CSAPDRRVAFF
TRBJ2-7 TRBV28 CASRTSGIYEQYF
TRBJ2-1 TRBV18 CASSPIGRTNEQFF